Below, one T cell receptor (beta chain) is given with its context. As yet, its antigen is unknown. Germline and junction disagree at one end, which may indicate a read error. The CDR3 sequence is 14 residues long. The germline V gene encodes CDR1 MNHEY and CDR2 SVGEGT. The input was about 490 ng total RNA; TCR beta cDNA was made from it with a constant-region primer. A slightly modified ARM-PCR protocol with three nested multiplex PCR rounds produced these TCR beta libraries. Forward primers for TRBV1-TRBV30 and a C-beta reverse primer served the first two PCR rounds, at approximately 10 cycles each. A single record per CDR3 protein comes from TCRdb applying MiXCR to the multiplex PCR reads. The table includes about 330,000 distinct CDR3 sequences, around 60% detected once. The study extracted blood RNA from unsorted whole blood and also extracted germline DNA. A sample of roughly 4 milliliters of peripheral blood was taken before surgery.

These data originate in a study of tumor-infiltrating lymphocytes in primary liver carcinoma. Background on the study: Maximum tumor diameters ranged from about 4.2 to 11 cm, stage T1-T3 N0M0.

Study observations and caveats: The study found a significantly higher top-250-clone fraction in tumors than in blood (p = 0.039). Since the samples were bulk and unsorted, the CD4+ and CD8+ repertoires were not compared.

This chain joins TRBV6-2 or TRBV6-3 and TRBJ1-1; perhaps TRBD1 as D (5 bases). The source is a man in his forties or fifties with primary liver carcinoma and hepatitis B virus infection. Sequencing was carried out using peripheral blood. CDR3 residues: CASSYVGGRPKAFF. The CDR3 bases are TGTGCCAGTAGTTACGTTGGGGGTAGGCCTAAAGCTTTCTTT.